These T cell receptor beta chains were read from a single sample in a study of control samples from healthy donors and cancer patients. Method: immunoSEQ multiplex PCR; TCRdb's copy keeps in-frame clones and lacks some. Among over 100,000 clones listed, 92% were seen once. The sample consisted of blood. These receptors all come from a woman in her 50s in good health. Both conserved end residues are trimmed from each CDR3. Expanded clones get a size class; other rows say once, few or many, or leave the size out.

12	NA	TRBV19	TRBJ1-2	ASSGQGGYRGYT
10	NA	TRBV25-1	TRBJ2-7	ASSEQGREQY
14	NA	TRBV9	TRBJ2-2	ASSVEGGAYTGELF
13	NA	TRBV9	TRBJ2-2	ASSVGQGGTGELF
16	NA	TRBV29-1	TRBJ2-1	SVQGLAGAATSYNEQF
12	NA	TRBV19	TRBJ2-7	ASRKDRETYEQY
13	NA	TRBV6-5	TRBJ1-3	ASRGLQGSGNTIY
12	NA	TRBV5-5	TRBJ1-2	ASSLTGTGGGYT
13	NA	TRBV19	TRBJ1-4	ASSGGLATNEKLF
11	NA	TRBV5-4	TRBJ2-2	ASSLVQTGELF
13	NA	TRBV12-5	TRBJ1-1	ASGLTRQGNTEAF
13	NA	TRBV5-1	TRBJ2-2	ASSRRAGDTGELF
13	NA	TRBV6-5	TRBJ1-2	ASSRDKSPRYGYT
14	NA	TRBV11-2	TRBJ2-7	ASSLDSGGSTYEQY
13	NA	TRBV6-5	TRBJ1-1	ASSRDSGRHTEAF
14	NA	TRBV19	TRBJ2-7	ASSIAPGGGTYEQY
14	NA	TRBV2	TRBJ2-3	ASSQRTGGFTDTQY
13	NA	TRBV28	TRBJ2-5	ASSLSGTGGETQY
10	NA	TRBV7-9	TRBJ1-2	ASSLAQYGYT
14	NA	TRBV7-2	TRBJ2-7	ASSFTSGGPSYEQY
9	NA	TRBV13	TRBJ2-7	ASSSQNEQY
11	NA	TRBV6-6	TRBJ1-2	ASSYSRGDGYT
10	NA	TRBV14	TRBJ1-6	ASSQSRTPLH
19	NA	TRBV3-1/TRBV3-2	TRBJ1-6	ASSQSRSPGSGSSYNSPLH
12	once	TRBV27	TRBJ2-7	ASRLRRELYEQY
14	NA	TRBV11-3	TRBJ2-2	ASSSRDSILTGELF
13	NA	TRBV6-5	TRBJ1-2	ASSYLGDSLYGYT
12	NA	TRBV6-5	TRBJ2-7	ASSRGESSYEQY
14	once	TRBV2	TRBJ2-5	ASSAGTGHAGWTQY
11	once	TRBV9	TRBJ1-2	ASSDGTPGGYT
11	NA	TRBV28	TRBJ1-2	ASSLNPNYGYT
12	NA	TRBV3-1/TRBV3-2	TRBJ1-2	ASSLGQGGEGYT
13	NA	TRBV3-1/TRBV3-2	TRBJ2-7	ASSPGLAGAYEQY
11	NA	TRBV28	TRBJ2-1	ASSSQYLDEQF
12	NA	TRBV7-9	TRBJ2-7	ASSGWTGGDEQY
14	NA	TRBV2	TRBJ2-1	ASSETLPSSYNEQF
11	NA	TRBV5-1	TRBJ2-7	ASRRASSYEQY
13	NA	TRBV13	TRBJ1-2	ASSPRQGLRYGYT
13	few	TRBV28	TRBJ1-1	ASSLAQKMNTEAF
17	NA	TRBV4-1	TRBJ2-2	ASSQQPLHSGSDTGELF
13	NA	TRBV6-5	TRBJ2-5	ASSYSGQAQETQY
11	NA	TRBV10-2	TRBJ1-1	ASSGFRHTEAF
14	once	TRBV25-1	TRBJ2-3	ASSESRGSGTDTQY
11	once	TRBV29-1	TRBJ2-5	SVEDRAVETQY
10	NA	TRBV28	TRBJ1-2	ASRLGGSGYT
13	NA	TRBV11-2	TRBJ1-2	ASSFFRTTNYGYT
12	NA	TRBV3-1/TRBV3-2	TRBJ2-7	ASSQVTSSYEQY
14	NA	TRBV5-6	TRBJ1-6	ASSWRMGSPGTGLH
17	NA	TRBV5-1	TRBJ2-5	ASSLGGARSSIIQETQY
13	NA	TRBV5-1	TRBJ2-5	ASSPGMTGGVTQY
13	once	TRBV28	TRBJ1-3	ASSVTGDFGNTIY
12	NA	TRBV19	TRBJ1-6	ASSIGTAESPLH
14	NA	TRBV19	TRBJ2-2	ASSIVRGANTGELF
12	few	TRBV5-1	TRBJ1-3	ASSLDLSGNTIY
13	NA	TRBV24-1	TRBJ2-5	ATSDPGQPSETQY
16	few	TRBV18	TRBJ1-5	ASSPPGWDPYSNQPQH
12	few	TRBV25-1	TRBJ1-2	ATQTEGGPYGYT
9	NA	TRBV28	TRBJ1-2	ASSLLGGYT
9	NA	TRBV2	TRBJ2-1	ASRGLEEQF